The sequence of this TCR beta chain was determined in a study of T cells in women clearing cervical HPV infection. Study-wide findings and caveats: Cases carried less TRBV6-7 than controls: about 0.1% versus 0.15%. Unknown T-cell numbers per sample may underlie the richness differences. CIN3+ cases had significantly higher TCR richness than controls; evenness did not differ.

All participants had a single incident cervical HPV16 infection, and prevalent HPV16 infections were excluded. Profiling relied on immunoSEQ multiplex PCR, and the TCRdb table lists in-frame clones only, not all of them. This sample contains some 30,000 clones. The CDR3 totals 14 residues. The V gene lost 3 bases and the J gene lost 0 bases, with 8 bases spanning the gap. CDR1 and CDR2 from the germline V gene are KGHSH and LQKENI. As to this clone: Its target is unknown. The read stops 3 residues short of the end of the CDR3; the missing end is completed from the germline J gene.

V is TRBV18 and J is TRBJ1-1, with TRBD1 as a possible D gene (5 bases). The sample consisted of blood buffy coat. This sequence was found in a woman between 18 and 75 years old with a cervical HPV16 infection that either progressed to CIN3+ or cleared (not recorded which). Here the CDR3 reads CASSPPTVNTEAFF. The sequenced part of the CDR3 DNA is TGTGCCAGCTCACCCCCGACAGTGAACACTGAA.